This T cell receptor (beta chain) is drawn from a study of T-cell memory formation after mild COVID-19. Deletions cut 5 bases from V and 5 bases from J, with 21 bases between. CDR1 and CDR2 from the germline V gene are SGHTA and FQGNSA. This CDR3 region has 16 residues. This clonotype was detected a few times. Using constant-segment primers, 5'RACE produced TCR alpha and TCR beta cDNA libraries carrying sample barcodes and UMIs. TCRdb analysed the 5' RACE reads with MiXCR anew, one entry per CDR3 protein. There are around 340,000 distinct CDR3 sequences in the sample; approximately 21% occur only once, and about an eighth lies in the top ten.

The sequence came from an adult woman who had mild COVID-19 (a few samples of this study predate the infection). Cell type and time point are not known. The sample taken for sequencing was PBMCs or a T cell subset sorted from them (not recorded which). This sequence joins TRBV7-2 and TRBJ2-5; unclear D gene. In nucleotides, the CDR3 is TGTGCCAGCAGCCCGTCGGGCAGCTCAGCCTGGGAGACCCAGTACTTC. It is translated as CASSPSGSSAWETQYF. Looking up the rest from reference TRBV7-2 and TRBJ2-5 gives the full variable domain: GAGVSQSPSNKVTEKGKDVELRCDPISGHTALYWYRQSLGQGLEFLIYFQGNSAPDKSGLPSDRFSAERTGGSVSTLTIQRTQQEDSAVYLCASSPSGSSAWETQYFGPGTRLLVL.